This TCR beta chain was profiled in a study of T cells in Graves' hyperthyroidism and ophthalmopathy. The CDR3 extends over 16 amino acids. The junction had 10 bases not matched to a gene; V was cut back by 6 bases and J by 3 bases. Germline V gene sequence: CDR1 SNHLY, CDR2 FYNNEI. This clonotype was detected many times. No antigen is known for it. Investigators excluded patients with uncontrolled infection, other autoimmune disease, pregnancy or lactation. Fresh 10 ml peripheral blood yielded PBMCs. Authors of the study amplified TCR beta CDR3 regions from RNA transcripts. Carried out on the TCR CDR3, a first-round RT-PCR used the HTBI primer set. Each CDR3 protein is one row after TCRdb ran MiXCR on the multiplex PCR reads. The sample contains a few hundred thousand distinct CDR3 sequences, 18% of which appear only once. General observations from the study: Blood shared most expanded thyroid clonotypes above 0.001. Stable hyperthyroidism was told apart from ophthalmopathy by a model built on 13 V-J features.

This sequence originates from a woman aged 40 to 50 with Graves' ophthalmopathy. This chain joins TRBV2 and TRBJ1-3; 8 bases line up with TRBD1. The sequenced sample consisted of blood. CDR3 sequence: CASRGGTGRLGNTIYF. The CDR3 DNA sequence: TGTGCCAGCAGGGGGGGGACAGGAAGACTTGGAAACACCATATATTTT.